This TCR beta chain derives from a study of human T cells and chemical hapten exposure. Overall study context: Per-sample variation in TCR yield stemmed mainly from small pooled library volume differences.

General study results and limits: High-frequency TCRs, those above 1 in 1000, stayed the same after DPC sensitization.

The time point here: pre-sensitization, week 0. Treatment of the sample: therapeutic diphenylcyclopropenone sensitization with weekly scalp DPC. V was pared by 5 bases and J by 8 bases, with 12 bases between. Per the germline V gene, CDR1 is SEHNR and CDR2 is FQNEAQ (reference sequence). The length of the CDR3 is 12 residues. Library preparation tagged each individual cDNA molecule with a unique molecular identifier. TCRdb reanalysed the RACE reads using MiXCR and keeps one entry per CDR3 protein. Of about 39,000 distinct CDR3 sequences in the sample, roughly an eighth were seen once. This clonotype was recorded at least ten times. The target antigen is unknown.

The TCR originated in a woman in her twenties or thirties with alopecia areata. Some clones in this sample may be carry-over from other donors' samples. The rearrangement joins TRBV7-9 to TRBJ1-1; D perhaps matches TRBD1 (6 bases). Material: whole blood, obtained in connection with sensitization to the hapten diphenylcyclopropenone (DPC). The CDR3 DNA sequence: TGTGCCAGCAGCCATTCAGGGGCCGAAGCTTTCTTT. Protein sequence: CASSHSGAEAFF. The variable domain in full, with the rest retrieved from reference TRBV7-9 and TRBJ1-1, is DTGVSQNPRHKITKRGQNVTFRCDPISEHNRLYWYRQTLGQGPEFLTYFQNEAQLEKSRLLSDRFSAERPKGSFSTLEIQRTEQGDSAMYLCASSHSGAEAFFGQGTRLTVV.